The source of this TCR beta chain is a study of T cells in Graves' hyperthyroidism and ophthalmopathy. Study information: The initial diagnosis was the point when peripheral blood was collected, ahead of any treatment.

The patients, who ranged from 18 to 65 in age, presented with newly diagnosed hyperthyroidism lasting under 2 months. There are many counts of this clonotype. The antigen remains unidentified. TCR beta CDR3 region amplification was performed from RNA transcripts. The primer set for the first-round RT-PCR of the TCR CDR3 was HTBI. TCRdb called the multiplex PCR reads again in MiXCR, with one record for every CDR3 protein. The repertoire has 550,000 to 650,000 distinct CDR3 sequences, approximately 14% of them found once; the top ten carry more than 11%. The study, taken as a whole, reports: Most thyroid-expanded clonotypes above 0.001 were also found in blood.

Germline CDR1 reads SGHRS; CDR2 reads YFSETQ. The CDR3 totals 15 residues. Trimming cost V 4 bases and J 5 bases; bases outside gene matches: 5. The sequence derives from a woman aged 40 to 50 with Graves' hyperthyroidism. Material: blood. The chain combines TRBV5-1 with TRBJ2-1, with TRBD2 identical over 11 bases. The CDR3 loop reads CASSPGTSGNNEQFF. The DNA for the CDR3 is TGCGCCAGCAGCCCTGGGACTAGCGGCAACAATGAGCAGTTCTTC.